This T cell receptor beta chain was captured in a study of blood T cells in healthy people across ages. Whole-study context: Every two T cells gave about one barcoded beta molecule via template switching. Study-level points and caveats: Versus aged donors, long-lived donors had higher diversity and more naive CD4+ cells. Getting older went along with TCR beta diversity per million T cells dropping roughly linearly.

Worth noting for this clonotype: Antigen specificity is unknown.

A sample-barcoded 5' primer and a J-beta primer mix were used in a second PCR of about 7 to 12 cycles. Carrying 12 random nucleotides, a template-switch adaptor labeled each individual cDNA molecule. TCRdb used MiXCR to reprocess the 5' RACE reads, holding one entry per CDR3 protein. The data show approximately 1,700,000 distinct CDR3 sequences, with roughly 43% seen just once and about 23% held by the top ten. This CDR3 has 15 residues. Per the germline V gene, CDR1 is SGHTA and CDR2 is FQGNSA. V lost 5 bases and J 7 bases, leaving 15 bases between the germline ends. What was sequenced was blood. This sequence was found in a human donor in good health. The chain uses TRBV7-2 and TRBJ1-6, with a possible D match to TRBD1 (6 bases). This chain's CDR3 is CASSLRRTVNSPLHF. CDR3 DNA: TGTGCCAGCAGCCTCCGCCGGACAGTAAATTCACCCCTCCACTTT.